This TCR beta chain came from a study of T-cell memory formation after mild COVID-19. Study-level findings and limits: Pre-infection memory showed some responding clones, and this suggested that cross-reactive memory joined. Second-wave clones peaking on day 37 lacked confirmed SARS-CoV-2 specificity.

TCRdb reanalysed the 5' RACE reads using MiXCR and keeps one entry per CDR3 protein. The data show approximately 500,000 distinct CDR3 sequences, 25% seen once. Worth noting for this clonotype: Its cognate antigen is unknown. A much larger clonotype is one base distant, so this may be a read error.

The germline gives CDR1 MNHEY, CDR2 SVGEGT. V shed 4 bases and J shed 7 bases, with 5 bases lying between them. The CDR3 is 11 amino acids. The chain recombines TRBV6-2 or TRBV6-3 with TRBJ2-1, with TRBD2 as a possible D gene (5 bases). This clonotype was obtained from an adult woman who had mild COVID-19 (a few samples of this study predate the infection). Cell type and time point are not known. Sequencing was carried out using PBMCs or a T cell subset sorted from them (not recorded which). The CDR3 bases are TGTGCCAGCAGTTGGACTAATGAGCAGTTCTTC. Its translation: CASSWTNEQFF.